This TCR beta chain was recorded in a study of blood T cell repertoires in COVID-19. Study information: Acute and convalescent COVID-19 samples came from the United States, Italy and Spain. Sources were T cells, B-cell-depleted T cells, or PBMCs; the material itself was cDNA or gDNA.

On this clone: Germline and junction disagree at one end, which may indicate a read error.

This CDR3 has 12 residues. In the study's own analysis: Cell counts per sample came from amplifying reference gene primers. Clones were sequenced by immunoSEQ multiplex PCR, and TCRdb holds only the in-frame ones, with some missing. The V and J calls and the clone size are those of that table, but D and trimming were determined from the DNA. In the table there are under 150,000 clones, over 65% of which are singletons. The receptor was derived from a woman older than 75 with active or convalescent COVID-19. The sample consisted of peripheral blood. V gene TRBV12-3 or TRBV12-4 combines with J gene TRBJ1-2; 10 bases are shared with TRBD1. The DNA of the CDR3 is TGTGCCAGCAGTCCTCGACAGGGGGCGCCGAAATTC. Residues: CASSPRQGAPKF.